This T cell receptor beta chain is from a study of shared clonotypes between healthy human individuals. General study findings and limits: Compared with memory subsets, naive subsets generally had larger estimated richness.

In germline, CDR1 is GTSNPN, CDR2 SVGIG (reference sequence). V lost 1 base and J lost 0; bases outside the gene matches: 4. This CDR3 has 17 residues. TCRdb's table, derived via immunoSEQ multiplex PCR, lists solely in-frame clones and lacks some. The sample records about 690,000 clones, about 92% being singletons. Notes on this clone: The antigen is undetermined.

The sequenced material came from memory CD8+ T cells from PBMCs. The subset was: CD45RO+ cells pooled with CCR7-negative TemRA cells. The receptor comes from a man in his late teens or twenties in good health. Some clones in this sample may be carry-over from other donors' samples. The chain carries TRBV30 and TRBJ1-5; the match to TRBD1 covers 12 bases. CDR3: CAWSGDRGLVSNQPQHF. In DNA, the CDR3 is TGTGCCTGGAGTGGGGACAGGGGGCTAGTTAGCAATCAGCCCCAGCATTTT.